The rows below give T cell receptor beta chains drawn from one sample of a study of T cells in Graves' hyperthyroidism and ophthalmopathy. TCRdb independently ran MiXCR on the multiplex PCR reads; one entry per CDR3 protein. The profile shows 500,000 or so distinct CDR3 sequences, roughly a sixth of them singletons. Sequencing input: blood. Receptors were obtained from a woman younger than 30 with Graves' ophthalmopathy. The CDR3 runs from the conserved cysteine through the conserved F or W. A D gene is named only where the DNA matches it firmly. Size is omitted from some rows. Given values are once, few, many or a class for expanded clones.

v_call	j_call	clone_size	d_call	cdr3_nt	cdr3_aa
TRBV28	TRBJ2-3	many	TRBD2	TGTGCCAGCATGAGGAGAGCGGGAGCTACGCAGTATTTT	CASMRRAGATQYF
TRBV5-1	TRBJ2-1	many	TRBD2	TGCGCCAGCAGGCCCACTAGCGGGGGGGCCGAAGAGCAGTTCTTC	CASRPTSGGAEEQFF
TRBV28	TRBJ2-7	many	TRBD2	TGTGCCAGCAGTTTGCGGACTAGCGGGAGCTACGAGCAGTACTTC	CASSLRTSGSYEQYF
TRBV4-3	TRBJ2-7	few	TRBD1	TGCGCCAGCAGCCAGGGGACAGGGGCACCCTACGAGCAGTACTTC	CASSQGTGAPYEQYF
TRBV7-3	TRBJ2-2	few	NA	TGTGCCAGCAGCTTAGGCCCAGGTCCTTTGGGGGAGCTGTTTTTT	CASSLGPGPLGELFF
TRBV27	TRBJ1-1	NA	NA	TGTGCCAGCAGTTTTCTTTCTGGGGCGAACACTGAAGCTTTCTTT	CASSFLSGANTEAFF
TRBV6-1	TRBJ2-3	NA	NA	TGTGCCAGCAAGACTGCAGGTGCTAGCACAGATACGCAGTATTTT	CASKTAGASTDTQYF
TRBV7-2	TRBJ2-5	many	NA	TGTGCCAGCAGCTTAGCAGGAGAGACCCAGTACTTC	CASSLAGETQYF
TRBV2	TRBJ2-1	many	NA	TGTGCCAGCAGTGGGGGACAACCCAACAATGAGCAGTTCTTC	CASSGGQPNNEQFF
TRBV20-1	TRBJ2-3	few	NA	TGCAGTGCTTGGGACAACACAGATACGCAGTATTTT	CSAWDNTDTQYF
TRBV6-1	TRBJ2-2	many	NA	TGTGCCAGCAGCCGGGGACAAGGTTCGGCCGGGGAGCTGTTTTTT	CASSRGQGSAGELFF
TRBV14	TRBJ1-6	few	TRBD1	TGTGCCAGCAGCCATGGGACAGCACCCCTCCACTTT	CASSHGTAPLHF
TRBV6-2/TRBV6-3	TRBJ2-1	few	TRBD2	TGTGCCAGCAGTTACTCTAGCGGGGGGGCCGGCAATGAGCAGTTCTTC	CASSYSSGGAGNEQFF
TRBV10-3	TRBJ2-1	NA	NA	TGTGCCATCAGTGAACGGGGATCCTACAATGAGCAGTTCTTC	CAISERGSYNEQFF
TRBV6-2/TRBV6-3	TRBJ2-3	NA	TRBD2	TGTGCCAGCACCAGGACTAGCGGGAGTGGCACAGATACGCAGTATTTT	CASTRTSGSGTDTQYF
TRBV5-1	TRBJ2-1	NA	TRBD1	TGCGCCAGCTTGGGTTCCAGGGGGCTCAAGGGTGAGCAGTTCTTC	CASLGSRGLKGEQFF
TRBV5-5	TRBJ2-3	many	NA	TGTGCCAGCAGTAGGCCGGGACCAAGGGGTGCAGATACGCAGTATTTT	CASSRPGPRGADTQYF
TRBV27	TRBJ2-7	many	NA	TGTGCCAGCAGTTTAACCGGGGCCACCTACGAGCAGTACTTC	CASSLTGATYEQYF
TRBV7-3	TRBJ1-3	NA	NA	TGTGCCAGCAGCTTAATTACGGTCCACTCTGGAAACACCATATATTTT	CASSLITVHSGNTIYF
TRBV5-1	TRBJ1-1	few	NA	TGCGCCAGCAGCTTGACTGCGGAGAACACTGAAGCTTTCTTT	CASSLTAENTEAFF
TRBV28	TRBJ2-7	many	TRBD1	TGTGCCAGCGAACAGGGGGCCTACGAGCAGTACTTC	CASEQGAYEQYF
TRBV10-3	TRBJ1-2	few	TRBD1	TGTGCCAGCGCAGACAGGGGTGGAAGCTATGGCTACACCTTC	CASADRGGSYGYTF
TRBV28	TRBJ1-3	few	NA	TGTGCCAGCAGTTTACCCGGGGTCACGAGCTCTGGAAACACCATATATTTT	CASSLPGVTSSGNTIYF
TRBV4-2	TRBJ1-1	few	NA	TGTGCCAGCAGCCAAGAAAGCCACACTGAAGCTTTCTTT	CASSQESHTEAFF
TRBV7-2	TRBJ2-2	NA	TRBD2	TGTGCCAGCAGCTTAATTAGCGGGGGGGCGAACACCGGGGAGCTGTTTTTT	CASSLISGGANTGELFF
TRBV6-1	TRBJ2-1	many	TRBD1	TGTGCCAGCAGTGAATGGGGACAGGGCGAAACCTACAATGAGCAGTTCTTC	CASSEWGQGETYNEQFF
TRBV3-1	TRBJ2-7	many	NA	TGTGCCAGCAGCCAAGGGCAGGGGAGCTACGAGCAGTACTTC	CASSQGQGSYEQYF
TRBV27	TRBJ2-7	few	NA	TGTGCCAGCAGTAGTCACCGGGACCGAGCCTACGAGCAGTACTTC	CASSSHRDRAYEQYF
TRBV25-1	TRBJ1-2	NA	NA	TGTGCCAGCAGTGAGGGGGCTGGCTACACCTTC	CASSEGAGYTF